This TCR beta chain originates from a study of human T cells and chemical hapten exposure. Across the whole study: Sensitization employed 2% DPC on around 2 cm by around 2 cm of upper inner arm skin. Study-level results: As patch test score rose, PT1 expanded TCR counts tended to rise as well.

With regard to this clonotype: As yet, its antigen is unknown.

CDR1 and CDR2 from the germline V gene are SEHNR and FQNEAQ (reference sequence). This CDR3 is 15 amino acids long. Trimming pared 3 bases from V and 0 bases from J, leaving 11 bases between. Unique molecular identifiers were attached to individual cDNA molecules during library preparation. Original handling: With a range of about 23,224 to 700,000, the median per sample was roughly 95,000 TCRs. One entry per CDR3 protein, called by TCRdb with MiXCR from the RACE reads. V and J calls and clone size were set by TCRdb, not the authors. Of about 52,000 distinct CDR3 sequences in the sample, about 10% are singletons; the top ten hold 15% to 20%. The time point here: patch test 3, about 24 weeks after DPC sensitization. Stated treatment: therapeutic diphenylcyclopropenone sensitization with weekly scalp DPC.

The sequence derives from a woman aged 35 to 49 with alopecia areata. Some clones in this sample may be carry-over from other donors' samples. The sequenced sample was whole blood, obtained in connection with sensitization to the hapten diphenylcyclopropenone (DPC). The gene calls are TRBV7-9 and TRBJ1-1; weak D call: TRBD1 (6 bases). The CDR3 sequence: CASSFSTGMNTEAFF. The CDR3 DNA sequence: TGTGCCAGCAGCTTTTCGACAGGCATGAACACTGAAGCTTTCTTT.